These T cell receptor beta chains were read from a single sample in a study of control samples from healthy donors and cancer patients. Sequencing used immunoSEQ multiplex PCR; TCRdb keeps in-frame clones, though not all of them. The data hold 150,000 to 200,000 clones, with roughly 89% observed a single time. Sequencing input: blood. The receptors stem from a woman aged 45 to 65 in good health. The CDR3 runs from the conserved cysteine through the conserved F or W. D genes are given only for firm matches. The size field is filled for only some rows; it gives once, few, many or a size class.

>TRBJ2-7|.|13|TRBV14|.
CASSFQLKDEQYF
TGTGCCAGCAGCTTCCAATTAAAGGACGAGCAGTACTTC
>TRBJ2-7|.|18|TRBV6-2/TRBV6-3|TRBD1
CASSYLHTRSTGGDEQYF
TGTGCCAGCAGTTACCTACACACAAGATCGACAGGGGGCGACGAGCAGTACTTC
>TRBJ2-3|.|14|TRBV24-1|.
CATSDRTGTDTQYF
TGTGCCACCAGTGACCGCACAGGGACAGATACGCAGTATTTT
>TRBJ2-1|.|14|TRBV7-9|TRBD2
CASSGRESYNEQFF
TGTGCCAGCTCGGGGCGGGAGTCGTACAATGAGCAGTTCTTC
>TRBJ2-7|.|14|TRBV7-6|.
CASSLAGAPNEQYF
TGTGCCAGCAGCTTAGCGGGAGCCCCCAACGAGCAGTACTTC
>TRBJ1-1|.|14|TRBV7-8|.
CASSFAGRNTEAFF
TGTGCCAGCAGCTTCGCAGGTCGAAACACTGAAGCTTTCTTT
>TRBJ2-2|.|13|TRBV4-3|.
CASSRSGIGELFF
TGCGCCAGCAGCCGTTCGGGGATCGGGGAGCTGTTTTTT
>TRBJ1-1|.|16|TRBV7-6|.
CASSLGRGPLNTEAFF
TGTGCCAGCAGCTTAGGCAGGGGCCCTCTGAACACTGAAGCTTTCTTT
>TRBJ2-7|once|13|TRBV7-2|.
CASSLSGPGEQYF
TGTGCCAGCAGCTTATCGGGGCCCGGGGAGCAGTACTTC
>TRBJ2-7|.|15|TRBV6-2/TRBV6-3|.
CASSYSSGAPREQYF
TGTGCCAGCAGTTACTCCTCCGGGGCGCCCCGGGAGCAGTACTTC
>TRBJ2-1|.|16|TRBV2|TRBD1
CASSGPDRAPSLEQFF
TGTGCCAGCAGTGGGCCGGACAGGGCCCCTTCTCTTGAGCAGTTCTTC
>TRBJ1-1|.|15|TRBV6-5|TRBD1
CASSYDGQGRPEAFF
TGTGCCAGCAGTTACGATGGACAGGGGCGTCCGGAAGCTTTCTTT
>TRBJ1-1|.|15|TRBV18|.
CASSPQLTGSTEAFF
TGTGCCAGCTCACCCCAATTGACAGGATCCACTGAAGCTTTCTTT
>TRBJ2-5|.|19|TRBV4-2|.
CASSQDLAVPRTLQETQYF
TGTGCCAGCAGCCAAGATCTGGCAGTTCCTAGGACTCTCCAAGAGACCCAGTACTTC
>TRBJ1-5|.|15|TRBV27|TRBD1
CASSPGTGSNQPQHF
TGTGCCAGCAGTCCCGGGACAGGGAGCAATCAGCCCCAGCATTTT
>TRBJ2-3|once|19|TRBV24-1|TRBD2
CATSDLRQREFSSTDTQYF
TGTGCCACCAGTGATTTAAGGCAGCGGGAGTTCTCTAGCACAGATACGCAGTATTTT
>TRBJ1-4|.|13|TRBV19|.
CASSISDDEKLFF
TGTGCCAGTAGTATCTCGGACGATGAAAAACTGTTTTTT
>TRBJ2-7|.|15|TRBV5-1|TRBD1
CASSLAGQGAVEQYF
TGCGCCAGCAGCTTGGCGGGACAGGGGGCGGTCGAGCAGTACTTC
>TRBJ1-5|.|13|TRBV29-1|TRBD1
CSVGDRGLQPQHF
TGCAGCGTCGGGGACAGGGGGCTTCAGCCCCAGCATTTT
>TRBJ1-1|.|12|TRBV6-5|.
CATVEGSREAFF
TGTGCCACCGTAGAGGGGTCCCGGGAGGCTTTCTTT
>TRBJ2-2|.|13|TRBV18|.
CASSPDPGGELFF
TGTGCCAGCTCACCCGACCCGGGAGGGGAGCTGTTTTTT
>TRBJ1-1|.|15|TRBV2|.
CASSEYPTRLVMAFF
TGTGCCAGCAGTGAATATCCAACACGACTCGTTATGGCTTTCTTT
>TRBJ2-2|.|18|TRBV15|TRBD1
CATSRPARGQAPSGELFF
TGTGCCACCAGCAGACCCGCTAGAGGACAGGCACCTTCCGGGGAGCTGTTTTTT
>TRBJ1-5|.|12|TRBV19|.
CASSIAGGTAHF
TGTGCCAGTAGTATAGCTGGGGGCACGGCCCATTTT
>TRBJ2-7|once|13|TRBV19|TRBD1
CASNRGAFYEQYF
TGTGCCAGTAACAGGGGGGCCTTCTACGAGCAGTACTTC
>TRBJ1-1|.|13|TRBV28|.
CASSSYKNTEAFF
TGTGCCAGCAGTTCCTACAAGAACACTGAAGCTTTCTTT
>TRBJ2-7|.|12|TRBV18|.
CASSPPHYEQYF
TGTGCCAGCTCACCTCCGCACTACGAGCAGTACTTC
>TRBJ2-1|.|14|TRBV7-3|TRBD2
CASSSSSGNSEQFF
TGTGCCAGCAGCTCTTCTAGCGGGAACTCTGAGCAGTTCTTC
>TRBJ1-2|.|13|TRBV6-5|.
CASDLAGQGGYTF
TGTGCCAGTGACCTGGCAGGGCAGGGAGGCTACACCTTC
>TRBJ1-2|.|17|TRBV7-9|TRBD1
CASSLEVVLDRNYGYTF
TGTGCCAGCAGCTTAGAGGTCGTCCTGGACAGGAACTATGGCTACACCTTC
>TRBJ2-7|.|14|TRBV27|.
CASSRGRGSYEQYF
TGTGCCAGCAGTAGAGGACGGGGGTCCTACGAGCAGTACTTC
>TRBJ1-5|once|18|TRBV19|.
CASSIEWGSHYSNQPQHF
TGTGCCAGTAGTATTGAGTGGGGCAGCCATTATAGCAATCAGCCCCAGCATTTT
>TRBJ2-7|.|15|TRBV6-2/TRBV6-3|TRBD2
CASSLPGLALYEQYF
TGTGCCAGCAGTTTACCGGGACTAGCGCTTTACGAGCAGTACTTC
>TRBJ1-2|.|14|TRBV6-6|TRBD1
CASSYSGTGEHYTF
TGTGCCAGCAGTTACTCAGGGACAGGGGAGCACTACACCTTC
>TRBJ2-1|once|15|TRBV2|TRBD2
CATISETSGNNEQFF
TGTGCCACCATCTCTGAGACTAGCGGGAACAATGAGCAGTTCTTC
>TRBJ2-1|.|16|TRBV7-9|.
CASSLLVAAIYNEQFF
TGTGCCAGCAGCTTACTTGTAGCGGCTATTTACAATGAGCAGTTCTTC
>TRBJ1-1|.|14|TRBV2|TRBD1
CASSALRDRYEAFF
TGTGCCAGCAGCGCACTCCGGGACAGGTATGAAGCTTTCTTT
>TRBJ2-1|.|20|TRBV5-5|TRBD2
CASSLVFLAGTTSSYNEQFF
TGTGCCAGCAGCTTGGTCTTTCTAGCGGGAACTACGAGCTCCTACAATGAGCAGTTCTTC
>TRBJ2-1|.|16|TRBV7-9|.
CASSLSAEHRGNEQFF
TGTGCCAGCAGCTTATCGGCGGAGCATAGGGGGAATGAGCAGTTCTTC
>TRBJ1-2|.|15|TRBV6-6|TRBD1
CASSYSDRDEYGYTF
TGTGCCAGCAGTTACTCGGACAGGGACGAATATGGCTACACCTTC
>TRBJ2-1|.|15|TRBV6-2/TRBV6-3|.
CASSFLGYYDNEQFF
TGTGCCAGCAGTTTCCTTGGCTACTACGACAATGAGCAGTTCTTC
>TRBJ1-3|.|15|TRBV5-8|.
CASSPRGGYGNTIYF
TGTGCCAGCAGCCCTAGAGGGGGGTACGGAAACACCATATATTTT
>TRBJ2-4|few|14|TRBV2|.
CASSELSGLNIQYF
TGTGCCAGCAGTGAGTTGTCAGGGTTAAACATTCAGTACTTC
>TRBJ1-2|once|14|TRBV9|TRBD1
CASSPLGTARDYTF
TGTGCCAGCAGCCCGTTGGGGACAGCACGCGACTACACCTTC
>TRBJ2-7|.|14|TRBV2|.
CASTRQMGNYEQYF
TGTGCCAGCACAAGACAGATGGGCAACTACGAGCAGTACTTC
>TRBJ2-7|.|16|TRBV6-1|.
CASSEVGGGGPYEQYF
TGTGCCAGCAGTGAAGTTGGGGGTGGAGGGCCCTACGAGCAGTACTTC
>TRBJ1-2|.|13|TRBV5-1|.
CASSLRTDYGYTF
TGCGCCAGCAGCTTACGGACGGATTATGGCTACACCTTC
>TRBJ1-4|.|14|TRBV30|.
CAWSVDAAGEKLFF
TGTGCCTGGAGTGTAGACGCGGCTGGTGAAAAACTGTTTTTT
>TRBJ2-3|few|17|TRBV5-3|TRBD2
CARSLFSGRLSTDTQYF
TGTGCCAGAAGCCTTTTTAGCGGGAGACTGAGCACAGATACGCAGTATTTT
>TRBJ1-5|.|14|TRBV19|TRBD1
CAGGSQGVTQPQHF
TGTGCCGGAGGATCCCAGGGGGTCACTCAGCCCCAGCATTTT
>TRBJ1-1|.|13|TRBV28|.
CASSPGRYTEAFF
TGTGCCAGCAGCCCCGGCAGGTACACTGAAGCTTTCTTT
>TRBJ1-6|.|14|TRBV19|.
CASSTQTQRSPLHF
TGTGCCAGTAGCACCCAGACTCAACGGTCACCCCTCCACTTT
>TRBJ1-3|.|13|TRBV30|.
CAWNGLSGNTIYF
TGTGCCTGGAACGGCCTCTCTGGAAACACCATATATTTT
>TRBJ1-3|.|14|TRBV9|.
CASSVAGAGDTIYF
TGTGCCAGCAGCGTAGCAGGGGCCGGGGACACCATATATTTT
>TRBJ2-7|.|15|TRBV9|TRBD2
CASSLGLAGVGEQYF
TGTGCCAGTAGTCTAGGGCTAGCGGGAGTGGGCGAGCAGTACTTC
>TRBJ1-5|.|13|TRBV6-5|.
CASSPIGDQPQHF
TGTGCCAGCAGTCCCATAGGGGATCAGCCCCAGCATTTT
>TRBJ2-3|.|13|TRBV9|.
CASARGSTDTQYF
TGTGCCAGCGCCAGGGGTAGCACAGATACGCAGTATTTT